The clone carrying this T cell receptor (beta chain) was observed a few times. This CDR3 region has 16 residues. The V gene's germline CDR1 is SGDLS and CDR2 YYNGEE. The junction had 1 base not matched to a gene; V was cut back by 3 bases and J by 0 bases. Sequenced material consisted of expressed TCRB transcripts (all of the isolated RNA was reverse transcribed). The table came from immunoSEQ multiplex PCR; TCRdb's copy has only in-frame clones and leaves some out. The sample contains 250,000 to 300,000 clones, around 7.3% of which appear only once. This sample is part of a study of beta chain features in type 1 diabetes.

Sequenced input: central memory CD4+ T cells from blood. The chain combines TRBV9 with TRBJ2-1; TRBD2 aligns across 12 bases. The clonotype originates from a woman between 18 and 29 years old in good health. CDR3 in amino acids: CASSATSGSSYNEQFF. The CDR3 coding sequence is TGTGCCAGCAGCGCGACTAGCGGGAGCTCCTACAATGAGCAGTTCTTC.